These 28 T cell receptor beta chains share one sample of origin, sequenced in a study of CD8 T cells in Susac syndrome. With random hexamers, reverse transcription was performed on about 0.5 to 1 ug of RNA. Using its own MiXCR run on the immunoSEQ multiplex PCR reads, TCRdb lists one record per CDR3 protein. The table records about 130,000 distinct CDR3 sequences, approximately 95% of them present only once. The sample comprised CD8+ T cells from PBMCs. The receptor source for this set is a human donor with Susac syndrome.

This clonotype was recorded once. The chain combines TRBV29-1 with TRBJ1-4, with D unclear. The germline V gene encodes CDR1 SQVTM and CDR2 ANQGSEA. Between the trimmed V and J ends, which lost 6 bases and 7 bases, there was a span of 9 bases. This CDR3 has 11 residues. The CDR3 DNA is TGCAGCGTCTGGGCACTTGAAAAACTGTTTTTT. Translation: CSVWALEKLFF.

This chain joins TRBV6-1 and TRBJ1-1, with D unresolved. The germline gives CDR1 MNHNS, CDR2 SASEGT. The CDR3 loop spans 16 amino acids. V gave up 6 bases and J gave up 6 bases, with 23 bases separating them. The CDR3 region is CASSLLFTVRHSEAFF. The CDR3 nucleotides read TGTGCCAGCAGCCTCCTCTTCACGGTTCGCCACTCTGAAGCTTTCTTT.

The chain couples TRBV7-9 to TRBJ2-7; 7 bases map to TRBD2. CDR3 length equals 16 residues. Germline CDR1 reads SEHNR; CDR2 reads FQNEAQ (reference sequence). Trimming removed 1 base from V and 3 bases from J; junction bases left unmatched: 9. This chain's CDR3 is CASSLEVMASGYEQYF. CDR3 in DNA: TGTGCCAGCAGCTTAGAGGTTATGGCTAGCGGCTACGAGCAGTACTTC.

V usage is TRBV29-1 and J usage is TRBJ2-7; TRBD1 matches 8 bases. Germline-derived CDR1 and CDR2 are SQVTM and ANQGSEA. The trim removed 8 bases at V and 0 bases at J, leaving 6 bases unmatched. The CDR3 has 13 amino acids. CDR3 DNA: TGCAGCTACACAGGGGGGAGCTCCTACGAGCAGTACTTC. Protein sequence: CSYTGGSSYEQYF.

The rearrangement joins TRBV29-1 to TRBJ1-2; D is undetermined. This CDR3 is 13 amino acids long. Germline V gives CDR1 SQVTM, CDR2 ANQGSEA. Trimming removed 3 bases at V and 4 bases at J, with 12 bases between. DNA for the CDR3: TGCAGCGTTGACAGAGGAATCGCCTATGGCTACACCTTC. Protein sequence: CSVDRGIAYGYTF.

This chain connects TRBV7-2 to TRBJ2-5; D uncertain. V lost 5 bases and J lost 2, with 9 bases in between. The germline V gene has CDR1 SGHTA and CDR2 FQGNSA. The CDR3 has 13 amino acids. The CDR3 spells CASSHRGQETQYF. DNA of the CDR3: TGTGCCAGCAGCCACAGAGGTCAAGAGACCCAGTACTTC.

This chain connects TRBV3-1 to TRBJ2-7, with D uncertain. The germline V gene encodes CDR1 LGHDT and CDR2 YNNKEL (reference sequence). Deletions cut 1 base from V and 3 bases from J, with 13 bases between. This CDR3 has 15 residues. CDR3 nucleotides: TGTGCCAGCAGCCAAGGCGTTGATCTTGTCTACGAGCAGTACTTC. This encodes CASSQGVDLVYEQYF.

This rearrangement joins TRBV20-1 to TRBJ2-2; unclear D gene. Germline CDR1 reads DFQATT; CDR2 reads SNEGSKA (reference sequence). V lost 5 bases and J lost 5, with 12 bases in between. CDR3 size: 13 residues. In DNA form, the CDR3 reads TGCAGTGCTGCTTCTGGACGGACCGGGGAGCTGTTTTTT. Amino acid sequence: CSAASGRTGELFF.

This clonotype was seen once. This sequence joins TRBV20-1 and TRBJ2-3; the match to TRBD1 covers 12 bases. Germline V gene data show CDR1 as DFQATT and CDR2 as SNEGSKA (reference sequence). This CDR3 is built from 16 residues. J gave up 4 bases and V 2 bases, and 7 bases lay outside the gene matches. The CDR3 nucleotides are TGCAGTGCTAGAAACCGGGACAGGGGGCAAGCAGATACGCAGTATTTT. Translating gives CSARNRDRGQADTQYF.

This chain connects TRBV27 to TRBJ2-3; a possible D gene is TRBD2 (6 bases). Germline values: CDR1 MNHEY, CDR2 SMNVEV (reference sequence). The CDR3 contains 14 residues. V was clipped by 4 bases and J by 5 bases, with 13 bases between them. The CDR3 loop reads CASSSLTGGDTQYF. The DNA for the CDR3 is TGTGCCAGCAGTTCCCTGACCGGGGGAGATACGCAGTATTTT.

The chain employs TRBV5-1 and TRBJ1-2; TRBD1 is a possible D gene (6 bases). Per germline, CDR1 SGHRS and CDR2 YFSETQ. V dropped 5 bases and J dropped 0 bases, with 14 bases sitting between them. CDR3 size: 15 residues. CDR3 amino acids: CASRATGTTNYGYTF. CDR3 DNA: TGCGCCAGCAGAGCTACAGGGACAACTAACTATGGCTACACCTTC.

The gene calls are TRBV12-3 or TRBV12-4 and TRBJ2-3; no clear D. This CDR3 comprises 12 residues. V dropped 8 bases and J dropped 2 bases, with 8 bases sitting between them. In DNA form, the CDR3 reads TGTGCCAGCGGCCCCGACACAGATACGCAGTATTTT. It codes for CASGPDTDTQYF.

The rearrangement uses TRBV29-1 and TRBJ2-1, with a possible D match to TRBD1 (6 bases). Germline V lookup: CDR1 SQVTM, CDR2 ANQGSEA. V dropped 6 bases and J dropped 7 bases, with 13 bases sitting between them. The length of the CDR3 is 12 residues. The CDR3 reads CSVQGRTNEQFF. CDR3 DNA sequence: TGCAGCGTACAGGGAAGAACTAATGAGCAGTTCTTC.

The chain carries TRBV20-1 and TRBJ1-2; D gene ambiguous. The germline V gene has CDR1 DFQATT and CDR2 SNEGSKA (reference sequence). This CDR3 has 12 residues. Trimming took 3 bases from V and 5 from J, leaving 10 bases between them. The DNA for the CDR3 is TGCAGTGCTAGCCCAACCCATTATGGCTACACCTTC. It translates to CSASPTHYGYTF.

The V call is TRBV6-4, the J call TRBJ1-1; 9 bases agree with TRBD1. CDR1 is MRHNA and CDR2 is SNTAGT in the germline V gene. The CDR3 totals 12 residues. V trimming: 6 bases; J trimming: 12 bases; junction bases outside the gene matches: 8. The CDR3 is CASRAGTGPTFF. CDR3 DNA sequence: TGTGCCAGCAGGGCCGGGACAGGGCCAACTTTCTTT.

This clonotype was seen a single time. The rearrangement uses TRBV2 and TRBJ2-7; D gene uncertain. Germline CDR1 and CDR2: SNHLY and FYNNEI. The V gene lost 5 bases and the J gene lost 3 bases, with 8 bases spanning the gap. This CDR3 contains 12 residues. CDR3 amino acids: CASSWVFYEQYF. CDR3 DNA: TGTGCCAGCAGTTGGGTTTTCTACGAGCAGTACTTC.

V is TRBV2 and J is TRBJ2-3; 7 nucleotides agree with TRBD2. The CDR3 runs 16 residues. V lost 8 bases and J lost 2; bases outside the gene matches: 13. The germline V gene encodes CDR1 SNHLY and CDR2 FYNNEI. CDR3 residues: CASLSTSSGYTDTQYF. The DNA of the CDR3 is TGTGCCAGCCTAAGTACCTCTAGCGGATACACAGATACGCAGTATTTT.

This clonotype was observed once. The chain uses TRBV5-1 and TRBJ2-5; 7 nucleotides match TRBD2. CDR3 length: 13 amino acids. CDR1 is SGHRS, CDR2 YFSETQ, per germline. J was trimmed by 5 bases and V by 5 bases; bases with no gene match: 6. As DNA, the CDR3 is TGCGCCAGCAGGGGAGGGGTGGATGAGACCCAGTACTTC. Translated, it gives CASRGGVDETQYF.

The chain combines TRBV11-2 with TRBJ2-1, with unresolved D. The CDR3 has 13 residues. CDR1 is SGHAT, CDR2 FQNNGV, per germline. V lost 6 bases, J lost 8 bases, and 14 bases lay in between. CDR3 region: CASSSTNTYEQFF. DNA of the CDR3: TGTGCCAGCAGTTCTACTAATACGTATGAGCAGTTCTTC.

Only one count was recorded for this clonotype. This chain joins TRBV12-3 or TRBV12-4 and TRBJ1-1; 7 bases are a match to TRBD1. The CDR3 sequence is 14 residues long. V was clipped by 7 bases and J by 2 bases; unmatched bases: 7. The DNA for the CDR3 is TGTGCCAGCACCTTAGGACAGGTAAACACTGAAGCTTTCTTT. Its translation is CASTLGQVNTEAFF.

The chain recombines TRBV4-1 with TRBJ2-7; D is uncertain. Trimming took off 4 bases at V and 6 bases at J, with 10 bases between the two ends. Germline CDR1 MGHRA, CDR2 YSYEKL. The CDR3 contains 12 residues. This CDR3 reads CASSPRASEQYF. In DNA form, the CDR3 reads TGCGCCAGCAGCCCTCGGGCCTCCGAGCAGTACTTC.

CDR3 sequence reads: CASSHTPGLAGFLATGELFF. CDR3 DNA: TGCGCCAGCAGCCATACACCGGGACTAGCGGGATTTTTGGCCACCGGGGAGCTGTTTTTT. The chain links TRBV4-1 to TRBJ2-2; 13 bases agree with TRBD2. Germline CDR1 is MGHRA and CDR2 is YSYEKL. The trim removed 3 bases at V and 4 bases at J, leaving 14 bases unmatched. This CDR3 is built from 20 residues.

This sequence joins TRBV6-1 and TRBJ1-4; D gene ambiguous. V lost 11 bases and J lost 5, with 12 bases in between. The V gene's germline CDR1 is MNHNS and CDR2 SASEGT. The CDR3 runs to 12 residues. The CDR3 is CASRVGNEKLFF. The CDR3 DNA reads TGTGCCTCTCGCGTGGGGAATGAAAAACTGTTTTTT.

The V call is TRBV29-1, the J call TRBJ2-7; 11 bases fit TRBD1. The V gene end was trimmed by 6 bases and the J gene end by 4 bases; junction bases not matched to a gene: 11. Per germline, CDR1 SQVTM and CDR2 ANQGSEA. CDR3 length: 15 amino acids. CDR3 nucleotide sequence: TGCAGCGTATTACCGGGACAGGGGGTCCATTACGAGCAGTACTTC. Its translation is CSVLPGQGVHYEQYF.

CDR3 nucleotide sequence: TGTGCCAGCAGTTTCAGGGGTAGCAATCAGCCCCAGCATTTT. Amino acid sequence: CASSFRGSNQPQHF. This chain connects TRBV28 to TRBJ1-5; D perhaps matches TRBD1 (6 bases). This CDR3 is built from 14 residues. Germline V CDR1 and CDR2: MDHEN, SYDVKM. With 3 bases removed from V and 0 bases from J, the gap between germline ends came to 6 bases.

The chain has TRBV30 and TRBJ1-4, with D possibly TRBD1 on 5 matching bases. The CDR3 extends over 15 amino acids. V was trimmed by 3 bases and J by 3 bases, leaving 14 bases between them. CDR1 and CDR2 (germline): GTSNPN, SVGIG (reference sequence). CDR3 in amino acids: CAWSETGSPNEKLFF. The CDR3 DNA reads TGTGCCTGGAGCGAAACAGGTTCACCTAATGAAAAACTGTTTTTT.

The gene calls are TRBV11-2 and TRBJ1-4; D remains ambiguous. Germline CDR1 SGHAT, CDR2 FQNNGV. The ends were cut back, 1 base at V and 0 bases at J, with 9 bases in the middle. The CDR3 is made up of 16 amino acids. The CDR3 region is CASSLAGPATNEKLFF. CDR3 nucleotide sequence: TGTGCCAGCAGCTTAGCGGGCCCAGCAACTAATGAAAAACTGTTTTTT.

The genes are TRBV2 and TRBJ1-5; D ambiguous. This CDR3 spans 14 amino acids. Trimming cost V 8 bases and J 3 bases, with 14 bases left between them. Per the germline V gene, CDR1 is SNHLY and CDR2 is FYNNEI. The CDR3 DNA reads TGTGCCAGCTCTACTCTGGGGATCAATCAGCCCCAGCATTTT. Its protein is CASSTLGINQPQHF.